The 9 T cell receptor beta chains given below trace back to one sample, sequenced in a study of blood T cell repertoires in COVID-19. Only in-frame clones appear in the TCRdb table, and some are missing; sequencing was by immunoSEQ multiplex PCR. The sample has about 260,000 clones, approximately 91% seen once. Sequencing was performed on peripheral blood. These receptors were collected from a human donor in a cohort sampled during active COVID-19.

This clone was seen only a few times. The chain is built from TRBV3-1 (or the pseudogene TRBV3-2) and TRBJ1-1; D gene uncertain. Germline V CDR1 and CDR2: LGHDT, YNNKEL (reference sequence). Trimming left V 5 bases short and J 6 bases short, with 10 bases between. The CDR3 is made up of 12 amino acids. The CDR3 nucleotides are TGTGCCAGCAGCGGCGGTTTCGCTGAAGCTTTCTTT. Residues: CASSGGFAEAFF.

The chain employs TRBV18 and TRBJ1-2; TRBD1 aligns across 7 bases. Trimming took 4 bases from V and 2 from J; bases not matched to a gene: 13. CDR1 and CDR2 from the germline V gene are KGHSH and LQKENI. The CDR3 is made up of 17 amino acids. CDR3 protein: CASSLRTGSDYNYGYTF. CDR3 DNA sequence: TGTGCCAGCTCACTCAGGACAGGCTCGGACTACAACTATGGCTACACCTTC.

The gene calls are TRBV6-2 or TRBV6-3 and TRBJ1-1; D is unresolved. The CDR3 extends over 17 amino acids. Germline V gene sequence: CDR1 MNHEY, CDR2 SVGEGT. V was pared by 2 bases and J by 4 bases, with 20 bases between. The CDR3 protein is CASSYRIGQPGGTEAFF. CDR3 DNA: TGTGCCAGCAGTTACCGGATAGGGCAACCCGGAGGCACTGAAGCTTTCTTT.

The genes are TRBV18 and TRBJ2-7, with 11 bases matching TRBD2. Germline CDR1 and CDR2: KGHSH and LQKENI. The V gene end was trimmed by 6 bases and the J gene end by 5 bases; junction bases not matched to a gene: 6. The CDR3 runs 14 residues. The CDR3 DNA reads as TGTGCCAGCTCCCCCGGGACTAGCGGCAACGAGCAGTACTTC. It codes for CASSPGTSGNEQYF.

The genes are TRBV5-6 and TRBJ2-7, with 10 bases lining up with TRBD2. The CDR3 totals 13 residues. The V segment lost 0 bases and the J segment 7 bases; nucleotides outside the gene matches: 1. Germline V CDR1 and CDR2: SGHDT, YYEEEE. CDR3: CASSLELAGEQYF. The CDR3 nucleotides read TGTGCCAGCAGCTTGGAACTAGCGGGAGAGCAGTACTTC.

J is TRBJ2-1 and V is TRBV19; D remains unclear. Germline V lookup: CDR1 LNHDA, CDR2 SQIVND (reference sequence). V lost 3 bases and J 2 bases, leaving 14 bases between the germline ends. The CDR3 spans 16 residues. CDR3 region: CASSIHTTTPYNEQFF. Written as DNA, the CDR3 is TGTGCCAGTAGTATCCACACAACTACCCCCTACAATGAGCAGTTCTTC.

The chain carries TRBV21-1 and TRBJ2-7; the table's D call TRBD2 went unverified against the DNA. TRBV21-1 is given as a pseudogene. The CDR3 runs 15 residues. The DNA of the CDR3 is TGTGCCAGCAGCAACCTAGGGACTGCCCTTTACGAGCAGTACTTC. Protein sequence: CASSNLGTALYEQYF.

CDR3 nucleotide sequence: TGTGCCAGCACCTTAGGGGGCGAGGGGGCGAATGTTGGCTACACCTTC. Protein sequence: CASTLGGEGANVGYTF. This chain links TRBV28 with TRBJ1-2, with 7 nucleotides matching TRBD1. The ends lost 7 bases at V and 7 bases at J; junction bases unmatched: 18. Germline assignment: CDR1 MDHEN and CDR2 SYDVKM. The CDR3 length is 16 residues.

The chain employs TRBV27 and TRBJ1-5, with D possibly being TRBD1 (5 bases). V shed 2 bases and J shed 3 bases, with 8 bases lying between them. Germline assignment: CDR1 MNHEY and CDR2 SMNVEV (reference sequence). The CDR3 sequence is 14 residues long. The CDR3 here is CASSLGAFNQPQHF. In DNA, the CDR3 is TGTGCCAGCAGTTTAGGGGCCTTCAATCAGCCCCAGCATTTT.